The next 19 T cell receptor beta chains were all read from a single sample in a study of cytomegalovirus exposure and HLA in healthy donors. The PCR ran on 60 Vbeta and 13 Jbeta primers. TCRdb's copy holds only in-frame clones and misses some; the assay was immunoSEQ multiplex PCR. Here the sample spans 95,000 to 150,000 clones, 77% being singletons. Sequenced: PBMCs. These TCRs come from a human donor in good health.

J is TRBJ2-7 and V is TRBV27; D perhaps matches TRBD2 (7 bases). Trimming removed 5 bases at V and 4 bases at J, with 15 bases between. The CDR3 has 14 amino acids. Germline CDR1 is MNHEY and CDR2 is SMNVEV (reference sequence). The CDR3 DNA reads TGTGCCAGCAGTCGGACAGCGGGGAGTTACGAGCAGTACTTC. Translation gives CASSRTAGSYEQYF.

In DNA form, the CDR3 reads TGTGCCAGCAGGCAGACAGGTATACACACTGAAGCTTTCTTT. It translates to CASRQTGIHTEAFF. The rearrangement uses TRBV2 and TRBJ1-1, with D possibly being TRBD1 (6 bases). Germline values: CDR1 SNHLY, CDR2 FYNNEI. The CDR3 contains 14 residues. The ends were cut back, 6 bases at V and 3 bases at J, with 14 bases in the middle.

The V call is TRBV25-1, the J call TRBJ1-1; unclear D gene. With 1 base removed from V and 5 bases from J, the gap between germline ends came to 11 bases. The germline CDR1 and CDR2 sequences are MGHDK and SYGVNS. The length of the CDR3 is 14 residues. The CDR3 spells CASSELRHGTEAFF. CDR3 DNA sequence: TGTGCCAGCAGTGAATTAAGGCACGGGACTGAAGCTTTCTTT.

This clone was seen more than once but under ten times. The gene calls are TRBV6-1 and TRBJ1-1; D call uncertain. Germline V gene lookup returns CDR1 MNHNS and CDR2 SASEGT. V was shortened by 3 bases and J by 4 bases, with 9 bases between the two germline ends. The length of the CDR3 is 13 residues. The CDR3, as DNA: TGTGCCAGCAGTGACAGGCGTATCACTGAAGCTTTCTTT. This encodes CASSDRRITEAFF.

This chain joins TRBV27 and TRBJ2-1; D may be TRBD2 (6 bases). The ends were cut back, 3 bases at V and 10 bases at J, with 13 bases in the middle. The CDR3 has 13 residues. The V gene's germline CDR1 is MNHEY and CDR2 SMNVEV (reference sequence). The CDR3 loop is CASSFRGVGEQFF. CDR3 DNA: TGTGCCAGCAGTTTTCGCGGGGTCGGGGAGCAGTTCTTC.

The chain employs TRBV10-1 and TRBJ2-1; 7 bases line up with TRBD2. With 3 bases clipped from V and 3 bases from J, the junction kept 8 bases outside the gene matches. The CDR3 runs 16 residues. In germline, CDR1 is WNHNN, CDR2 SYGVQD (reference sequence). This chain's CDR3 is CASSEGRASGYNEQFF. The CDR3 region has the DNA TGCGCCAGCAGTGAAGGAAGGGCTAGCGGCTACAATGAGCAGTTCTTC.

This clone is a singleton in its sample. The gene calls are TRBV4-2 and TRBJ1-3, with a possible D match to TRBD1 (6 bases). V gave up 5 bases and J gave up 4 bases, with 9 bases separating them. Germline V gene data show CDR1 as LGHNA and CDR2 as YNFKEQ. This CDR3 is built from 13 residues. CDR3 in amino acids: CASSRTAGNTIYF. For the CDR3, the DNA is TGTGCCAGCAGCAGGACAGCCGGAAACACCATATATTTT.

The chain couples TRBV5-4 to TRBJ1-3; a possible D gene is TRBD1 (6 bases). Germline V gives CDR1 SGHNT, CDR2 YYREEE (reference sequence). The CDR3 is 16 amino acids. Trimming removed 0 bases at V and 3 bases at J, with 13 bases between. CDR3 sequence: CASSLEGVGGGNTIYF. CDR3 bases: TGTGCCAGCAGCTTGGAAGGAGTAGGGGGTGGAAACACCATATATTTT.

This clone came up once. The chain employs TRBV28 and TRBJ2-7, with 8 bases lining up with TRBD2. Germline V gene lookup returns CDR1 MDHEN and CDR2 SYDVKM. The CDR3 contains 15 residues. Losses at the gene ends were 7 bases for V and 0 bases for J; bases not matched to a gene: 8. The CDR3 sequence: CASTGSSGGSYEQYF. CDR3 nucleotide sequence: TGTGCCAGCACAGGGTCCAGCGGGGGCTCCTACGAGCAGTACTTC.

The chain is built from TRBV28 and TRBJ2-7; 10 bases match TRBD2. This CDR3 comprises 14 residues. The ends lost 5 bases at V and 0 bases at J; junction bases unmatched: 1. Germline values: CDR1 MDHEN, CDR2 SYDVKM. CDR3 in amino acids: CASSPSGSSYEQYF. The CDR3 region has the DNA TGTGCCAGCAGTCCTAGCGGGAGCTCCTACGAGCAGTACTTC.

This clone is a singleton in its sample. V usage is TRBV28 and J usage is TRBJ1-4; TRBD1 is a possible D gene (6 bases). CDR1 and CDR2 (germline): MDHEN, SYDVKM. CDR3 length: 15 residues. V gave up 5 bases and J gave up 4 bases, with 14 bases separating them. The CDR3 reads CASSIRQVLNEKLFF. CDR3 coding DNA: TGTGCCAGCAGTATAAGACAGGTCCTTAATGAAAAACTGTTTTTT.

V and J are TRBV7-2 and TRBJ2-1; a weak D match, TRBD2 (5 bases). CDR1 SGHTA and CDR2 FQGNSA come from the germline V gene. V lost 6 bases and J lost 0, with 9 bases in between. This CDR3 contains 14 residues. The CDR3: CASRGLISYNEQFF. The CDR3 DNA is TGTGCCAGCAGAGGACTCATCTCCTACAATGAGCAGTTCTTC.

As to this clone: One end of the junction varies from germline; a read error may be responsible. The V gene is TRBV5-6, the J gene TRBJ2-4, with 11 bases identical to TRBD1. Germline values: CDR1 SGHDT, CDR2 YYEEEE. CDR3 length: 13 residues. CDR3 region: CASSNSGTGGMDF. The DNA of the CDR3 is TGTGCCAGCAGCAACTCCGGGACAGGGGGTATGGACTTC.

The chain links TRBV16 to TRBJ2-2; 11 nucleotides line up with TRBD1. The V gene end was trimmed by 0 bases and the J gene end by 4 bases; junction bases not matched to a gene: 1. Germline loops: CDR1 KGHSY, CDR2 FQNENV. The CDR3 extends over 16 amino acids. The CDR3 sequence is CASSQSGTGGTGELFF. As DNA, the CDR3 is TGTGCCAGCAGCCAATCCGGGACAGGGGGCACCGGGGAGCTGTTTTTT.

The CDR3 region has the DNA TGTGCCAGCAGCCGGGACAACAATCAGCCCCAGCATTTT. Amino acids: CASSRDNNQPQHF. The rearrangement links TRBV2 to TRBJ1-5; D might be TRBD1 (6 bases). CDR1 and CDR2 from the germline V gene are SNHLY and FYNNEI. V was shortened by 6 bases and J by 3 bases, with 9 bases between the two germline ends. This CDR3 has 13 residues. Combining the CDR3 with reference TRBV2 and TRBJ1-5 gives the whole variable domain EPEVTQTPSHQVTQMGQEVILRCVPISNHLYFYWYRQILGQKVEFLVSFYNNEISEKSEIFDDQFSVERPDGSNFTLKIRSTKLEDSAMYFCASSRDNNQPQHFGDGTRLSIL.

This clone was seen a single time. The chain's CDR3 is CASSDRQGLGGYGYTF. The CDR3, as DNA: TGTGCCAGCAGTGATCGACAGGGTCTAGGTGGCTATGGCTACACCTTC. The rearrangement links TRBV25-1 to TRBJ1-2, with 7 bases lining up with TRBD1. J gave up 4 bases and V 3 bases, and 11 bases lay outside the gene matches. This CDR3 region has 16 residues. Germline V gene data show CDR1 as MGHDK and CDR2 as SYGVNS.

The rearrangement joins TRBV5-4 to TRBJ2-5; TRBD2 matches 12 bases. Germline trimming cut 0 bases from V and 4 bases from J; bases unmatched to any gene: 10. The germline gives CDR1 SGHNT, CDR2 YYREEE (reference sequence). The CDR3 extends over 18 amino acids. CDR3 nucleotide sequence: TGTGCCAGCAGCTTGGGAGAGTGGTCTAGCGGGGGGGGAGAGACCCAGTACTTC. Its protein product is CASSLGEWSSGGGETQYF.

The chain recombines TRBV18 with TRBJ2-7; 11 bases are shared with TRBD1. The CDR3 loop spans 15 amino acids. V shed 3 bases and J 2 bases; nucleotides not matched to a gene: 3. Germline V gene lookup returns CDR1 KGHSH and CDR2 LQKENI. The CDR3, as DNA: TGTGCCAGCTCACCTCCGGGACAGGGGGCCTACGAGCAGTACTTC. It yields the protein CASSPPGQGAYEQYF.

V is TRBV19 and J is TRBJ2-5, with 10 bases fitting TRBD1. Germline V gives CDR1 LNHDA, CDR2 SQIVND (reference sequence). This CDR3 is built from 13 residues. The CDR3 spells CASRQGARETQYF. The CDR3 nucleotides are TGTGCATCCCGACAGGGGGCAAGGGAGACCCAGTACTTC. The full variable domain, with the rest looked up from reference TRBV19 and TRBJ2-5, is DGGITQSPKYLFRKEGQNVTLSCEQNLNHDAMYWYRQDPGQGLRLIYYSQIVNDFQKGDIAEGYSVSREKKESFPLTVTSAQKNPTAFYLCASRQGARETQYFGPGTRLLVL.